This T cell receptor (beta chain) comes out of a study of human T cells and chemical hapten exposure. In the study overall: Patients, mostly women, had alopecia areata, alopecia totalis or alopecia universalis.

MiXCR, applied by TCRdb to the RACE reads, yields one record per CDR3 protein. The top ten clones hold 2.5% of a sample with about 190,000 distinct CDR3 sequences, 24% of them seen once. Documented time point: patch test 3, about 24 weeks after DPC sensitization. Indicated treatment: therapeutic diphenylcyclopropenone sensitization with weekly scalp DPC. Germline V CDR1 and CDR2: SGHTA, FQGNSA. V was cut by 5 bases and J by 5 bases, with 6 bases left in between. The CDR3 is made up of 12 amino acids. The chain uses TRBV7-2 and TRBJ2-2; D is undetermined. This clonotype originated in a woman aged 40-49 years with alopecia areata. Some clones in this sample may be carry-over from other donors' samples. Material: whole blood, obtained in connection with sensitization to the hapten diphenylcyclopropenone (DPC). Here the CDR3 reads CASSVQTGELFF. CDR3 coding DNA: TGTGCCAGCAGCGTTCAGACCGGGGAGCTGTTTTTT. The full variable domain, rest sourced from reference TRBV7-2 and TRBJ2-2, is GAGVSQSPSNKVTEKGKDVELRCDPISGHTALYWYRQSLGQGLEFLIYFQGNSAPDKSGLPSDRFSAERTGGSVSTLTIQRTQQEDSAVYLCASSVQTGELFFGEGSRLTVL.